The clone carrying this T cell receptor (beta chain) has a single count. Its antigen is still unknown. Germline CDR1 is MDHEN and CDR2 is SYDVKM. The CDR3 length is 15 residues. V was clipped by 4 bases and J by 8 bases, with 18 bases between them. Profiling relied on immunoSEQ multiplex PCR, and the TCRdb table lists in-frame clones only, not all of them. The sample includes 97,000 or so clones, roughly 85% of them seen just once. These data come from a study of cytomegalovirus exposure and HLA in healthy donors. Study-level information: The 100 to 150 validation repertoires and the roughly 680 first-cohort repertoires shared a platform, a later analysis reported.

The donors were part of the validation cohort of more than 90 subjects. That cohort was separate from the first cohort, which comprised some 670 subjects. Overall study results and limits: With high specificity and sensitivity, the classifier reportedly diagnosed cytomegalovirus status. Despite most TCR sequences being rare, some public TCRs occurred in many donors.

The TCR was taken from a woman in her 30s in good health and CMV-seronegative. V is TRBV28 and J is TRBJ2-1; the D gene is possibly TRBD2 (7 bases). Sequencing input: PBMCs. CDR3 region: CASSSEGGPRDEQFF. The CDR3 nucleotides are TGTGCCAGCAGTTCAGAGGGGGGGCCAAGGGATGAGCAGTTCTTC.